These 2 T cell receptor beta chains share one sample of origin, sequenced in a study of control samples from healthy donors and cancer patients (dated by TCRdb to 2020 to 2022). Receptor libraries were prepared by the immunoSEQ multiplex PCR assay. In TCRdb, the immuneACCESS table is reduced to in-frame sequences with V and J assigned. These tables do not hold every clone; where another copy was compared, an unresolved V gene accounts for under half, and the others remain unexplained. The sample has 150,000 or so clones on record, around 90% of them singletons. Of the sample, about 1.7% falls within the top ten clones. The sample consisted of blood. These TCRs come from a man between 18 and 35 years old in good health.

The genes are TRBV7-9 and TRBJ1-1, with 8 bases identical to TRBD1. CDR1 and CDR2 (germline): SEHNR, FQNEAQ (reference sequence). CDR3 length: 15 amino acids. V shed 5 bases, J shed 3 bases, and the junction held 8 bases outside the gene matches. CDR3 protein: CASSGRGTGYTEAFF. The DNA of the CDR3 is TGTGCCAGCAGCGGCCGCGGGACAGGCTACACTGAAGCTTTCTTT. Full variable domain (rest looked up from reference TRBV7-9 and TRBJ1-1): DTGVSQNPRHKITKRGQNVTFRCDPISEHNRLYWYRQTLGQGPEFLTYFQNEAQLEKSRLLSDRFSAERPKGSFSTLEIQRTEQGDSAMYLCASSGRGTGYTEAFFGQGTRLTVV.

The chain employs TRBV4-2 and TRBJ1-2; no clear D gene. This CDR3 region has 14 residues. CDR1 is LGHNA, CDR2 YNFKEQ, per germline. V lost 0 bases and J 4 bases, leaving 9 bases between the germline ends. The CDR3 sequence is CASSQDKVGYGYTF. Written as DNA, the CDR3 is TGTGCCAGCAGCCAAGATAAGGTGGGCTATGGCTACACCTTC.